A selection of T cell receptor beta chains follows, all from one sample in a study of blood T cell repertoires in COVID-19. Profiling relied on immunoSEQ multiplex PCR, and the TCRdb table lists in-frame clones only, not all of them. The repertoire holds roughly 200,000 clones, about 87% seen once, with over 1.5% in the top ten. The sequenced material came from peripheral blood. The receptors originated from a man aged 65-85 years with acute or convalescent COVID-19. Each CDR3 is given with its conserved first and last residue. Each record gives: CDR3 length, J gene, D gene, V gene, clone size, CDR3 DNA, CDR3 protein. A D gene is named only where the DNA matches it firmly. Only some rows state a clone size, as once, few, many or a class for expanded clones.

>15|TRBJ1-1|TRBD1|TRBV11-2|-
TGTGCCAGCAGCCCACTTGGGACAGTTTACACTGAAGCTTTCTTT
CASSPLGTVYTEAFF
>14|TRBJ2-5|-|TRBV3-1/TRBV3-2|-
TGTGCCAGCAACCCAAGGGTGAGCGGGGAGACCCAGTACTTC
CASNPRVSGETQYF
>15|TRBJ2-4|TRBD2|TRBV5-1|-
TGCGCCAGCAGCTTTAGCGGGGATGCCAAAAACATTCAGTACTTC
CASSFSGDAKNIQYF
>13|TRBJ1-1|-|TRBV30|few
TGTGCCTGGAGTCGACAGGTTAACACTGAAGCTTTCTTT
CAWSRQVNTEAFF
>21|TRBJ1-4|-|TRBV21-1|-
TGTGCCAGCAGCCCGGATGGGGACCGACAGGACGGAATACGGGGTAATGAAAAACTGTTTTTT
CASSPDGDRQDGIRGNEKLFF
>14|TRBJ1-4|TRBD1|TRBV5-4|-
TGTGCCAGCAGCACACAGGGGGCAGGCGAAAAACTGTTTTTT
CASSTQGAGEKLFF
>16|TRBJ2-7|TRBD2|TRBV10-3|few
TGTGCCATCAGTGAGCGGGGGGGAGACGTACCCTACGAGCAGTACTTC
CAISERGGDVPYEQYF
>17|TRBJ1-5|TRBD1|TRBV5-1|-
TGCGCCAGCAGCTTCCCCTCTCGACAGGGTTGGAATCAGCCCCAGCATTTT
CASSFPSRQGWNQPQHF
>13|TRBJ1-1|-|TRBV5-6|-
TGTGCCAGCTGGCGCAGGGAGGGATCTGAAGCTTTCTTT
CASWRREGSEAFF
>15|TRBJ2-7|TRBD1|TRBV11-3|-
TGTGCCAGTATAATCCGGGACAGGGTTACCTACGAGCAGTACTTC
CASIIRDRVTYEQYF
>13|TRBJ2-1|TRBD2|TRBV28|-
TGTGCCAGCAGCGGACTAGTTTACAATGAGCAGTTCTTC
CASSGLVYNEQFF
>15|TRBJ2-2|TRBD2|TRBV3-1/TRBV3-2|-
TGTGCCAGCAGCAAGAGCGGGAGTTTGACCGGGGAGCTGTTTTTT
CASSKSGSLTGELFF
>13|TRBJ1-2|-|TRBV19|-
TGTGCCAGTAGTTTGGGTGGCGGCTATGGCTACACCTTC
CASSLGGGYGYTF
>12|TRBJ2-7|TRBD1|TRBV30|once
TGTGCCGTAGACGGACAGGGGCCCGAGCAGTACTTC
CAVDGQGPEQYF
>15|TRBJ2-7|-|TRBV6-6|-
TGTGCCAGCAGTTATAACGTCGGACAAGCCTACGAGCAGTACTTC
CASSYNVGQAYEQYF
>11|TRBJ2-7|-|TRBV20-1|-
TGCAGTGCTAGTCCGGGAGACGAGCAGTACTTC
CSASPGDEQYF
>16|TRBJ2-7|TRBD1|TRBV5-6|-
TGTGCCAGCAGCCTTCCGGGACAGGGGGTACCCTACGAGCAGTACTTC
CASSLPGQGVPYEQYF
>14|TRBJ2-7|TRBD1|TRBV6-5|-
TGTGCCAGCACCCTAGACAGGGGCCCCTACGAGCAGTACTTC
CASTLDRGPYEQYF
>14|TRBJ1-5|-|TRBV30|-
TGTGCCTGGAGTGACGGACAGAGAAATCAGCCCCAGCATTTT
CAWSDGQRNQPQHF
>15|TRBJ2-2|-|TRBV4-1|-
TGCGCCCCCAGGGGACACACAACGAACACCGGGGAGCTGTTTTTT
CAPRGHTTNTGELFF
>13|TRBJ2-2|-|TRBV3-1/TRBV3-2|once
TGTGCCAGCCTCGGGTGGAACACCGGGGAGCTGTTTTTT
CASLGWNTGELFF
>13|TRBJ1-1|-|TRBV5-4|many
TGTGCCAGCAGCTTGCACAGGGACACTGAAGCTTTCTTT
CASSLHRDTEAFF
>15|TRBJ2-1|TRBD2|TRBV10-3|-
TGTGCCATCAGCGCGGGGACTAGCGGGAGCAATGAGCAGTTCTTC
CAISAGTSGSNEQFF
>14|TRBJ2-1|-|TRBV7-3|-
TGTGCCAGCAGCCGAAGCGGCCAGATTAATGAGCAGTTCTTC
CASSRSGQINEQFF
>15|TRBJ1-5|-|TRBV5-5|-
TGTGCCAGCAGCCAATCTCCGGGATTCAATCAGCCCCAGCATTTT
CASSQSPGFNQPQHF
>14|TRBJ2-7|-|TRBV9|-
TGTGCCAGCAGCGTCCGGGACATAGACTACGAGCAGTACTTC
CASSVRDIDYEQYF
>14|TRBJ1-1|-|TRBV3-1/TRBV3-2|-
TGTGCCAGCAGTAGGGGTATAAGGGACACTGAAGCTTTCTTT
CASSRGIRDTEAFF
>13|TRBJ2-7|TRBD1|TRBV3-1/TRBV3-2|-
TGTGCCAGCAGCCAACTCACAGGGGTCGAGCAGTACTTC
CASSQLTGVEQYF
>11|TRBJ2-7|-|TRBV20-1|-
TGCAGTGCTAGTATGAGCTACGAGCAGTACTTC
CSASMSYEQYF
>17|TRBJ2-7|TRBD1|TRBV6-2/TRBV6-3|few
TGTGCCAGCAGTTACCCTTTACAGGGGAAATTCTCCTACGAGCAGTACTTC
CASSYPLQGKFSYEQYF
>14|TRBJ2-7|TRBD2|TRBV5-6|-
TGTGCCAGCAGCTACCGGGGACTAGCTCGCGAGCAGTACTTC
CASSYRGLAREQYF
>19|TRBJ2-5|-|TRBV11-2|-
TGTGCCAGCAGCGTAGAGTTCGGGGGGCGGGTGGTAGGCCAAGAGACCCAGTACTTC
CASSVEFGGRVVGQETQYF
>16|TRBJ2-6|-|TRBV19|-
TGTGCCAGTAGGGACAGCGCTAACTCTGGGGCCAACGTCCTGACTTTC
CASRDSANSGANVLTF
>13|TRBJ1-2|-|TRBV14|-
TGTGCCAGCAGCCAGGACGGGGTTTATGGCTACACCTTC
CASSQDGVYGYTF
>13|TRBJ1-4|-|TRBV5-6|-
TGTGCCAGCAGCTTCCAGGGATATGAAAAACTGTTTTTT
CASSFQGYEKLFF
>14|TRBJ2-5|TRBD1|TRBV24-1|-
TGTGCCACCAGTGACCCAGGGGGATCCCTTACCCAGTACTTC
CATSDPGGSLTQYF
>14|TRBJ2-5|-|TRBV5-1|-
TGCGCCAGCAGCTCCCAGGACAGCCAAGAGACCCAGTACTTC
CASSSQDSQETQYF
>15|TRBJ2-3|TRBD2|TRBV7-6|-
TGTGCCAGCAGCTTAGTTAGCGGGAGCACAGATACGCAGTATTTT
CASSLVSGSTDTQYF
>15|TRBJ1-2|TRBD1|TRBV13|-
TGTGCCAGCAGCTTAGTGGGACAGAAGAACTATGGCTACACCTTC
CASSLVGQKNYGYTF
>11|TRBJ2-7|TRBD2|TRBV20-1|-
TGCAGTGCCTCCCCGGGGGGGGAGCAGTACTTC
CSASPGGEQYF
>11|TRBJ1-1|-|TRBV7-2|-
TGTGCCTTGCCAGGCAACACTGAAGCTTTCTTT
CALPGNTEAFF
>17|TRBJ2-3|TRBD2|TRBV18|few
TGTGCCAGCTCACAAACTAGCGGGAGCGTCAGCACAGATACGCAGTATTTT
CASSQTSGSVSTDTQYF
>15|TRBJ2-3|-|TRBV5-1|once
TGCGCCAGCAGCTTGTATCAGGGGCCCACAGATACGCAGTATTTT
CASSLYQGPTDTQYF
>17|TRBJ2-1|TRBD2|TRBV15|-
TGTGCCACCAGCATAAGAAGGGGGCTAGCGGGATACAATGAGCAGTTCTTC
CATSIRRGLAGYNEQFF
>15|TRBJ1-1|-|TRBV19|-
TGTGCCAGTAGCGAATGGGGGGTTCGGGGCACTGAAGCTTTCTTT
CASSEWGVRGTEAFF
>14|TRBJ2-5|-|TRBV7-9|-
TGTGCCAGCAGCGGTGGTCGGGAGCTAGAGACCCAGTACTTC
CASSGGRELETQYF
>13|TRBJ2-2|-|TRBV28|-
TGTGCCAGCATCGGACAGAACACCGGGGAGCTGTTTTTT
CASIGQNTGELFF
>14|TRBJ1-1|-|TRBV7-9|-
TGTGCCAGCAGCTTAGGACTCAGGAACACTGAAGCTTTCTTT
CASSLGLRNTEAFF